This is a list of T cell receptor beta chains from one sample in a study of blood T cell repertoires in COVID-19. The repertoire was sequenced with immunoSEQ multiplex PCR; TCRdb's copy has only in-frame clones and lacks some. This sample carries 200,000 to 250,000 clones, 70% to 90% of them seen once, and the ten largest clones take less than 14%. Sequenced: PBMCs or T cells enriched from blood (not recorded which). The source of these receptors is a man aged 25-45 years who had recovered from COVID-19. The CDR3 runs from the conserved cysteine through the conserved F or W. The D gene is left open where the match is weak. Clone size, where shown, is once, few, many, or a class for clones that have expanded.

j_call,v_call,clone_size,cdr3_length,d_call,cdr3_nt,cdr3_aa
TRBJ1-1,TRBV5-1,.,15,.,TGCGCCAGCAGCTGGTATAGGGGAGGGAGCACTGAAGCTTTCTTT,CASSWYRGGSTEAFF
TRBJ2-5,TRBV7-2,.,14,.,TGTGCCAGCAGCGCCTATAGCGGAGAAGAGACCCAGTACTTC,CASSAYSGEETQYF
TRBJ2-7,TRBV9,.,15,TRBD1,TGTGCCAGCAGCGTAGCAGGGGACAGGGTCTACGAGCAGTACTTC,CASSVAGDRVYEQYF
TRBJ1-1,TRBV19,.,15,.,TGTGCCAGTAGTATAGATGGTCAGACTAACACTGAAGCTTTCTTT,CASSIDGQTNTEAFF
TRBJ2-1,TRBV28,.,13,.,TGCTTAGTGGGACAAAGCTCCTACAATGAGCAGTTCTTC,CLVGQSSYNEQFF
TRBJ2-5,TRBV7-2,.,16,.,TGTGCCAGCAGCTCAAATGTTGGTGTGGAGCAAGAGACCCAGTACTTC,CASSSNVGVEQETQYF
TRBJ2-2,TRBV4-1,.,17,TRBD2,TGCGCCAGCAGCCGCGGACTAGCGGGAGTGGGCACCGGGGAGCTGTTTTTT,CASSRGLAGVGTGELFF
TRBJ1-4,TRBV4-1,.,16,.,TGCGCCAGCAGCGGAAGGGCGTACCGTGCGGGAGGAAAACTGTTTTTT,CASSGRAYRAGGKLFF
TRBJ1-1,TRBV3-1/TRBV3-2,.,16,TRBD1,TGTGCCAGCAGCCAAAATACCGGGACAGGTGGGACTGAAGCTTTCTTT,CASSQNTGTGGTEAFF
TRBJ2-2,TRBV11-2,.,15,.,TGTGCCAGCAGCCGCAGGGCTTCGAACACCGGGGAGCTGTTTTTT,CASSRRASNTGELFF
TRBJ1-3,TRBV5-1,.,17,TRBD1,TGCGCCAGCAGCTTGGCCCCGGGGACAGGGACCCAAAACACCATATATTTT,CASSLAPGTGTQNTIYF
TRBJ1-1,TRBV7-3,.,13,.,TGTGCCAGCAGCTTTTTCGACAGCACTGAAGCTTTCTTT,CASSFFDSTEAFF
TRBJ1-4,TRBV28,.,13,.,TGTGCCAGCACTGCGGGAGCCCATGAAAAACTGTTTTTT,CASTAGAHEKLFF
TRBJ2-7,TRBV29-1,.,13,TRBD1,TGCAGCGGCCATAAAATGACAGGGAAAGGTAAGTACTTC,CSGHKMTGKGKYF
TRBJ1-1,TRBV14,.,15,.,TGTGCCAGCAGCCTCCGGGACACCTTGAACACTGAAGCTTTCTTT,CASSLRDTLNTEAFF
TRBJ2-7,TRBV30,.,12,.,TGTGCCTGGAGTCCGAACAGGTACGAGCAGTACTTC,CAWSPNRYEQYF
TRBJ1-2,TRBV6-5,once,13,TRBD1,TGTGCCAGCGGAACCGGGACAGAGGGCGGCTACACCTTC,CASGTGTEGGYTF
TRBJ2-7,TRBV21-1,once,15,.,TGTGCCAGCAGCAAGCCGGACAGGGCCGGCTACGAGCAGTACTTC,CASSKPDRAGYEQYF
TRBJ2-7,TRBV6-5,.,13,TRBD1,TGTGCCAGCAGATCTACAGGGGCTGGCGAGCAGTACTTC,CASRSTGAGEQYF
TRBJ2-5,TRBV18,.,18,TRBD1,TGTGCCAGCTCACCTGGACAGGGGGCGTTCAAATTACAAGAGACCCAGTACTTC,CASSPGQGAFKLQETQYF
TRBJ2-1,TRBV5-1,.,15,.,TGCGCCAGCAGCTTAGACTTAGCGGCAAACAATGAGCAGTTCTTC,CASSLDLAANNEQFF
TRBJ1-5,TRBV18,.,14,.,TGTGCCAGCTCACCCCAGGGTTACAATCAGCCCCAGCATTTT,CASSPQGYNQPQHF
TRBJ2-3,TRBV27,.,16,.,TGTGCCAGCAGTTTATCGAAGCGGTACGCCACAGATACGCAGTATTTT,CASSLSKRYATDTQYF
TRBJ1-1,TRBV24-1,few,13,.,TGTGCCACCAGTGACCGCGGGACGGCTGAAGCTTTCTTT,CATSDRGTAEAFF
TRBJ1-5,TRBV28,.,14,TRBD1,TGTGCCAGCGGACAGGGGCTATACAATCAGCCCCAGCATTTT,CASGQGLYNQPQHF
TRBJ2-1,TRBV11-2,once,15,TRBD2,TGTGCCAGCAGCTCCATAGCGGGGGGTGACAATGAGCAGTTCTTC,CASSSIAGGDNEQFF
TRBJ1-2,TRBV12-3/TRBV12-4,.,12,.,TGTGCCAGCAGTTTAGCAGGGGGTCGCTACACCTTC,CASSLAGGRYTF
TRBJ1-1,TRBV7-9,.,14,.,TGTGCCAGCACCATCCAGCGGACTTACACTGAAGCTTTCTTT,CASTIQRTYTEAFF
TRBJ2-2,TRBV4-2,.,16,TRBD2,TGTGCCAGCAGCCAAAGCCGGGGGGAAAACACCGGGGAGCTGTTTTTT,CASSQSRGENTGELFF
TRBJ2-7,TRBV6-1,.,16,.,TGTGCCAGCAGTGAGTTCGGGCAGGGGAGAGGCTACGAGCAGTACTTC,CASSEFGQGRGYEQYF
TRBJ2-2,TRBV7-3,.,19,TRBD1,TGTGCCAGCAGCTTGAGACCGGGACAGGGGGCTTCGAACACCGGGGAGCTGTTTTTT,CASSLRPGQGASNTGELFF
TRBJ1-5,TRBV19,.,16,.,TGTGCCAGTAGGTTGGGAAGGGGGAAAAGCAATCAGCCCCAGCATTTT,CASRLGRGKSNQPQHF
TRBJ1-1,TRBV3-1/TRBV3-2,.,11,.,TGTGCCAGCAGCCAGGGCCCTGAAGCTTTCTTT,CASSQGPEAFF
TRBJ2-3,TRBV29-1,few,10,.,TGCAGCGTTGATTCGGATACGCAGTATTTT,CSVDSDTQYF
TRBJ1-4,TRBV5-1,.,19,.,TGCGCCAGCAGCTTGGATTTCCAGGGGCGACCGGGAACTAATGAAAAACTGTTTTTT,CASSLDFQGRPGTNEKLFF
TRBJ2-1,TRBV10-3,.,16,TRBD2,TGTGCCATCAGTGAGTCCCGGGGACTAGCGGCGGGTGAGCAGTTCTTC,CAISESRGLAAGEQFF
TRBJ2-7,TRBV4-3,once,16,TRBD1,TGCGCCAGCAGCCAAGGGCCCGGACAGGGGAAATGGGAGCAGTACTTC,CASSQGPGQGKWEQYF
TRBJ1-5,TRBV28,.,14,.,TGTGCCAGCACCGCGGACAGTAACAATCAGCCCCAGCATTTT,CASTADSNNQPQHF
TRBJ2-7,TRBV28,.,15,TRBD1,TGTGCCAGCAGTTTACCGGACAGGGTTGGTAGTAAGCAGTACTTC,CASSLPDRVGSKQYF
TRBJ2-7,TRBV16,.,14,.,TGTGCCAGCAGCCAACTGGGCACCTCCTACGAGCAGTACTTC,CASSQLGTSYEQYF
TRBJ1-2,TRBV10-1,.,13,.,TGCGCCAGCAAAAGGGACATAACATGGGGCTACACCTTC,CASKRDITWGYTF
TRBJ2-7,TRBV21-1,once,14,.,TGTGCCAGCAGCAAGGTACTAGGGGGGGACGAGCAGTACTTC,CASSKVLGGDEQYF
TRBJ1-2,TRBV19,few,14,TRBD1,TGTGCCAGTAGTACCCCGGGACAGAGCTATGGCTACACCTTC,CASSTPGQSYGYTF
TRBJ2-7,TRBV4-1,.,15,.,TGCGCCAGCAGCCAAGAAAGCACTGCCGGCTACGAGCAGTACTTC,CASSQESTAGYEQYF
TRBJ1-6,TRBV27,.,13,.,TGTGCCAGCATGGAGGGAGGGAATTCACCCCTCCACTTT,CASMEGGNSPLHF
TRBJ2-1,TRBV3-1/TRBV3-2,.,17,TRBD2,TGTGCCAGCAGCCAAGTGACTAGCGGCAGCTCCTACAATGAGCAGTTCTTC,CASSQVTSGSSYNEQFF
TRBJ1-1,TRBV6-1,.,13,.,TGTGCCAGCAGTGAAATCGGGAACACTGAAGCTTTCTTT,CASSEIGNTEAFF
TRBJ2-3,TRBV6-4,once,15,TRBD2,TGTGCCAGCAGTAGGACTAGCGGGAGCACAGATACGCAGTATTTT,CASSRTSGSTDTQYF
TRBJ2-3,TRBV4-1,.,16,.,TGCGCCAGCAGCCAAGAGGAGGGGACTTTGGGAGATACGCAGTATTTT,CASSQEEGTLGDTQYF
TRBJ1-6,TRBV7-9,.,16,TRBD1,TGTGCCAGCAGCTCGGAGACAGGGGCGGGAAATTCACCCCTCCACTTT,CASSSETGAGNSPLHF
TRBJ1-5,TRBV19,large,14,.,TGTGCCAGTAGTATCGGGGGGCACAATCAGCCCCAGCATTTT,CASSIGGHNQPQHF
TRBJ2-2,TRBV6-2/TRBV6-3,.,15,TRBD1,TGTGCCAGCAGTCCGCAACAGGGGATATGGGGGGAGCTGTTTTTT,CASSPQQGIWGELFF
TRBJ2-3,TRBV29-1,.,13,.,TGCCAACCAGGGACATTCACGCAGCATACGCAGTATTTT,CQPGTFTQHTQYF
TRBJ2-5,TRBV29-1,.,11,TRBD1,TGCAGCTTGGGACAGCAAGAGACCCAGTACTTC,CSLGQQETQYF